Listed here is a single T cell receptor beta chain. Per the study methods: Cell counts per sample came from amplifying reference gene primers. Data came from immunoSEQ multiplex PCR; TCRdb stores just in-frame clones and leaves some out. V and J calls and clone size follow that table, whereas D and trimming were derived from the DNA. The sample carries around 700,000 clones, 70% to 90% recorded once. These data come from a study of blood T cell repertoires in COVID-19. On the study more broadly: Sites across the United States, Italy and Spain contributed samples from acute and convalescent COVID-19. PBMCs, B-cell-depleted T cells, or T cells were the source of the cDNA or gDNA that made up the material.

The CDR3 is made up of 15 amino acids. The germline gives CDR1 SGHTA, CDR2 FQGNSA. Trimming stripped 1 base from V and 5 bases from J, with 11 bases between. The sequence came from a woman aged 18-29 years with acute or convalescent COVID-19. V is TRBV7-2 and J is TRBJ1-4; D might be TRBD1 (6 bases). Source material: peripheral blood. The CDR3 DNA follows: TGTGCCAGCAGCTTAGGAGGGGGAGGGAATGAAAAACTGTTTTTT. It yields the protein CASSLGGGGNEKLFF.